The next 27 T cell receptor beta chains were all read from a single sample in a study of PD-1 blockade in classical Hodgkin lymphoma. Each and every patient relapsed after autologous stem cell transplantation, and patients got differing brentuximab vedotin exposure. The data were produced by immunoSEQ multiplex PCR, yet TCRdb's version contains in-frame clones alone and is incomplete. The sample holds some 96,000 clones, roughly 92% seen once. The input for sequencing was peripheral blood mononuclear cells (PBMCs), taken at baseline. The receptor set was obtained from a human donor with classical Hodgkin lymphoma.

DNA of the CDR3: TGTGCCAGTAGTAATATGAGGGTTGCGCGCGACCATAGCAATCAGCCCCAGCATTTT. It translates to CASSNMRVARDHSNQPQHF. The V and J genes are TRBV19 and TRBJ1-5; D remains ambiguous. Germline CDR1 and CDR2: LNHDA and SQIVND (reference sequence). The CDR3 has 19 amino acids. The ends were cut back, 4 bases at V and 0 bases at J, with 22 bases in the middle.

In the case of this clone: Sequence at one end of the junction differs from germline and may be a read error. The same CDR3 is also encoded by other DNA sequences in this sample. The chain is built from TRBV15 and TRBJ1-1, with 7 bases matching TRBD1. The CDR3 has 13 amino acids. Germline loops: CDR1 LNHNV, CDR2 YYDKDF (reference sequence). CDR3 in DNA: TGCGCCACCAGCCCCAGGGGGGACACTGAAGCCTTCTTT. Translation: CATSPRGDTEAFF.

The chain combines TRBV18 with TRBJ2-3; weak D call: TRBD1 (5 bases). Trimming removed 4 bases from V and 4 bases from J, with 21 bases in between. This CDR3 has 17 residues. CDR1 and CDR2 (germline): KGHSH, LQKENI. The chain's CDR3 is CASSRIGAQIFSDTQYF. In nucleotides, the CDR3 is TGTGCCAGCTCACGAATTGGGGCTCAGATCTTTTCAGATACGCAGTATTTT.

This chain's CDR3 is CASSFRWGAHEQYF. CDR3 sequence (DNA): TGTGCCAGCAGCTTTCGGTGGGGGGCCCACGAGCAGTACTTC. The genes are TRBV7-2 and TRBJ2-7, with D possibly called TRBD1 or TRBD2 (6 bases each). Between the trimmed V and J ends, which lost 3 bases and 5 bases, there was a span of 14 bases. The CDR3 loop spans 14 amino acids. CDR1 and CDR2 (germline): SGHTA, FQGNSA.

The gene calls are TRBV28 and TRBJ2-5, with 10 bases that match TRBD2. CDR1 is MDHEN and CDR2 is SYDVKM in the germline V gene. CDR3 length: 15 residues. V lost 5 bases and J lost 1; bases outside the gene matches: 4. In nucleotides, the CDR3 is TGTGCCAGCAGTGACAGCGGGAGGGCCCAAGAGACCCAGTACTTC. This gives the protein CASSDSGRAQETQYF.

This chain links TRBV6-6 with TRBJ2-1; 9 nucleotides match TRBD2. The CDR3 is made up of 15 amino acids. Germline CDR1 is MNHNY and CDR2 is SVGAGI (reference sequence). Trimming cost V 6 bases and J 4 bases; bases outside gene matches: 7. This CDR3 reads CASRYYTSGYNEQFF. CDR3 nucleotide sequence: TGTGCCAGCAGGTATTACACTAGCGGGTACAATGAGCAGTTCTTC.

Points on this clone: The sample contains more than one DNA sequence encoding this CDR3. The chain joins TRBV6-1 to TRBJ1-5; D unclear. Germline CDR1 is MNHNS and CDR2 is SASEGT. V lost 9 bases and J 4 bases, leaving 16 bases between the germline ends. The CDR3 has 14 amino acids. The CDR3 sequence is CASKKVVENQPQHF. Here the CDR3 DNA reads TGTGCCAGTAAAAAGGTAGTCGAGAATCAGCCCCAGCATTTT.

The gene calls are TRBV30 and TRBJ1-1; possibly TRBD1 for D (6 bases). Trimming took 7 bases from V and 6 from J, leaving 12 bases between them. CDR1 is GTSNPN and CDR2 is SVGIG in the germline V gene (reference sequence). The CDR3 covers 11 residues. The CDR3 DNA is TGTGCCTCCCACAGGGTCGCTGAAGCTTTCTTT. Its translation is CASHRVAEAFF.

The CDR3 loop is CASSLGGVQGNSGNTIYF. The DNA for the CDR3 is TGCGCCAGCAGCCTAGGGGGAGTACAGGGCAATTCTGGAAACACCATATATTTT. This sequence joins TRBV5-1 and TRBJ1-3, with D maybe TRBD1 (6 bases). Germline assignment: CDR1 SGHRS and CDR2 YFSETQ. Between the trimmed V and J ends, which lost 4 bases and 1 base, there was a span of 21 bases. The CDR3 loop spans 18 amino acids.

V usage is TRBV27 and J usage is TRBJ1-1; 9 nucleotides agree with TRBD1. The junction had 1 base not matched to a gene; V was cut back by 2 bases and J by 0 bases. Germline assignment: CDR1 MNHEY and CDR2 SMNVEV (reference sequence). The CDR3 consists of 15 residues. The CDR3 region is CASSLRTGVNTEAFF. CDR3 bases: TGTGCCAGCAGTTTAAGGACAGGGGTGAACACTGAAGCTTTCTTT.

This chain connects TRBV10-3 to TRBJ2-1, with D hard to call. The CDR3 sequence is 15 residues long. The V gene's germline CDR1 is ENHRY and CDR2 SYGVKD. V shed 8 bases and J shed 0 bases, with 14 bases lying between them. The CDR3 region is CAIGGSSGSYNEQFF. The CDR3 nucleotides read TGTGCCATCGGTGGCTCTTCAGGCTCCTACAATGAGCAGTTCTTC.

The CDR3 DNA sequence: TGTGCCAGCAGGGCGGACAGGGACACCGGGGAGCTGTTTTTT. Residues: CASRADRDTGELFF. The chain carries TRBV25-1 and TRBJ2-2; 8 nucleotides agree with TRBD1. The CDR3 totals 14 residues. Per the germline V gene, CDR1 is MGHDK and CDR2 is SYGVNS. V lost 6 bases, J lost 3 bases, and 3 bases stayed unmatched.

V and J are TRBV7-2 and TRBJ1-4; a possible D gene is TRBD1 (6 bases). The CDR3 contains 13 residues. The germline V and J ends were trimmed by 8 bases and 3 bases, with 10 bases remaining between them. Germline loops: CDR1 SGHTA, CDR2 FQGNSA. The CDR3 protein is CASSGGPNEKLFF. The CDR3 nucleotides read TGTGCCAGCTCCGGGGGGCCTAATGAAAAACTGTTTTTT.

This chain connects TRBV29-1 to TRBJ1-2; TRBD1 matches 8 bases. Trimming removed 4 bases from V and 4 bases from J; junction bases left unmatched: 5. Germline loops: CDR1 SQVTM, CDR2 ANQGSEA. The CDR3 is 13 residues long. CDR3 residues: CSVVGQGGYGYTF. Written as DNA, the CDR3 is TGCAGCGTTGTAGGACAGGGCGGCTATGGCTACACCTTC.

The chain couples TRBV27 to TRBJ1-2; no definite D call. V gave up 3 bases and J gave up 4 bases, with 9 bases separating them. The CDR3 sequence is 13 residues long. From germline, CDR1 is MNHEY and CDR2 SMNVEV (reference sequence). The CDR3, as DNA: TGTGCCAGCAGTTTCACCGGGCGCTATGGCTACACCTTC. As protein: CASSFTGRYGYTF.

The CDR3 region has the DNA TGTGCCAGCCTCCGGGACAGGGGGCCCAATGAGCAGTTCTTC. Translating gives CASLRDRGPNEQFF. This chain connects TRBV5-6 to TRBJ2-1; 12 positions agree with TRBD1. The germline gives CDR1 SGHDT, CDR2 YYEEEE. Losses at the gene ends were 7 bases for V and 6 bases for J; bases not matched to a gene: 5. The CDR3 spans 14 residues.

CDR3 region: CASSRGDYGYTF. CDR3 nucleotides: TGTGCCAGCAGCAGGGGAGACTATGGCTACACCTTC. The chain links TRBV5-8 to TRBJ1-2; maybe TRBD1 (5 bases). The length of the CDR3 is 12 residues. The germline V gene has CDR1 SGHTS and CDR2 YDEGEE. V dropped 4 bases and J dropped 3 bases, with 7 bases sitting between them. Complete variable domain (other parts from reference TRBV5-8 and TRBJ1-2): EAGVTQSPTHLIKTRGQQATLRCSPISGHTSVYWYQQALGLGLQFLLWYDEGEERNRGNFPPRFSGRQFPNYSSELNVNALELEDSALYLCASSRGDYGYTFGSGTRLTVV.

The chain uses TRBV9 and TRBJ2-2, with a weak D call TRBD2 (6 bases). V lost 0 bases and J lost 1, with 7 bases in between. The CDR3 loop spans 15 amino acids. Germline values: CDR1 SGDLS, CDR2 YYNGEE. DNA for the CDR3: TGTGCCAGCAGCGTAGGCGGGATGAACACCGGGGAGCTGTTTTTT. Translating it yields CASSVGGMNTGELFF. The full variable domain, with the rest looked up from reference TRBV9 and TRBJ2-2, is DSGVTQTPKHLITATGQRVTLRCSPRSGDLSVYWYQQSLDQGLQFLIQYYNGEERAKGNILERFSAQQFPDLHSELNLSSLELGDSALYFCASSVGGMNTGELFFGEGSRLTVL.

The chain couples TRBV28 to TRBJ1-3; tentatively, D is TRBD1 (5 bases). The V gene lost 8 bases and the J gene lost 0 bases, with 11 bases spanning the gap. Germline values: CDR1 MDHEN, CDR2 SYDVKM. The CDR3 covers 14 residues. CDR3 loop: CASYTGDSGNTIYF. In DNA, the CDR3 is TGTGCCAGCTATACAGGAGACTCTGGAAACACCATATATTTT.

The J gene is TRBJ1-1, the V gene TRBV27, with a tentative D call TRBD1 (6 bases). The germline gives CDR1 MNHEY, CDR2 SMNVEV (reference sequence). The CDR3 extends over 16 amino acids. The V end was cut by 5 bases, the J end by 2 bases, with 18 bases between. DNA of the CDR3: TGTGCCAGCAGTCTCCGGACAGAAAGGACAAACACTGAAGCTTTCTTT. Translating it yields CASSLRTERTNTEAFF.

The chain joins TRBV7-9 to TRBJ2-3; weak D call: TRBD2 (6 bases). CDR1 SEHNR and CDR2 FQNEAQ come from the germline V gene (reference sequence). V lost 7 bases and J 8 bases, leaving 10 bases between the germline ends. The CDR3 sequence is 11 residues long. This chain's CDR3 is CASTAGSTQYF. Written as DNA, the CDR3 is TGTGCCAGCACCGCGGGGAGTACGCAGTATTTT.

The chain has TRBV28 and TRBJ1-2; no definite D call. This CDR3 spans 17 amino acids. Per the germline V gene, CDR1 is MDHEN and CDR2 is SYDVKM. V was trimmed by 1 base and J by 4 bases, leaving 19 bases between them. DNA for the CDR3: TGTGCCAGCAGTTTATCCCGCAGAATCCATGCCCCCTATGGCTACACCTTC. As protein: CASSLSRRIHAPYGYTF.

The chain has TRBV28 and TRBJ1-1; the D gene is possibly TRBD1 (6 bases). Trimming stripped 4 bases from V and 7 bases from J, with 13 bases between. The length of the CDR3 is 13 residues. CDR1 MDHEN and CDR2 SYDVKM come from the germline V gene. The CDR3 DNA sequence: TGTGCCAGCAGTTGGGGGGACATTGGTGAAGCTTTCTTT. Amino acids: CASSWGDIGEAFF.

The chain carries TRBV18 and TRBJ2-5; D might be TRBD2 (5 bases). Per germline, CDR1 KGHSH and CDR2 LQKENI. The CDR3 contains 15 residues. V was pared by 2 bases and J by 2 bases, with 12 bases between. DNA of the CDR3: TGTGCCAGCTCACCATACACGGGATATCAAGAGACCCAGTACTTC. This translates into CASSPYTGYQETQYF.

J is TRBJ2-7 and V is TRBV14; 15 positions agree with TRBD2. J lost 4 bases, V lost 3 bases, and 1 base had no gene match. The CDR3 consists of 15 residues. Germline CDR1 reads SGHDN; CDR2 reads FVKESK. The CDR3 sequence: CASSQGTSGRYEQYF. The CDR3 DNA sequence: TGTGCCAGCAGCCAGGGGACTAGCGGGAGGTACGAGCAGTACTTC.

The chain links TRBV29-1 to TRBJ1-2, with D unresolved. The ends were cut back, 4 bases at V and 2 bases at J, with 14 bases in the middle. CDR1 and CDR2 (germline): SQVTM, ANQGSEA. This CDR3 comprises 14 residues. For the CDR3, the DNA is TGCAGCGTTGGGAGCTTAGGGCAAAACTATGGCTACACCTTC. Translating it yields CSVGSLGQNYGYTF.

The CDR3 bases are TGTGCCAGCAGCTTAGGTCCTGGCTATACTTTCACAGATACGCAGTATTTT. Translation gives CASSLGPGYTFTDTQYF. The chain uses TRBV7-6 and TRBJ2-3; no reliable D call. V was trimmed by 1 base and J by 2 bases, leaving 16 bases between them. The CDR3 runs 17 residues. CDR1 is SGHVS and CDR2 is FNYEAQ in the germline V gene.